This TCR beta chain was sequenced during a study of blood T cell repertoires in COVID-19. Method: immunoSEQ multiplex PCR; TCRdb's copy keeps in-frame clones and lacks some. The data contain approximately 300,000 clones, 65% to 85% of them singletons. Germline V gene sequence: CDR1 SNHLY, CDR2 FYNNEI. The germline V and J ends were trimmed by 3 bases and 7 bases, with 13 bases remaining between them. CDR3 size: 14 residues. Sequencing was carried out using peripheral blood. The rearrangement uses TRBV2 and TRBJ2-1, with D perhaps TRBD2 (7 bases). The origin of this receptor is a woman aged 50 to 65 with acute or convalescent COVID-19. CDR3 region: CASSDSRGGNEQFF. Written as DNA, the CDR3 is TGTGCCAGCAGTGATTCCAGGGGAGGGAATGAGCAGTTCTTC.